Listed here are 26 T cell receptor beta chains from one sample, sequenced in a study of blood T cell repertoires in COVID-19 (TCRdb year 2020). Receptor amplification or capture employed the immunoSEQ multiplex PCR assay. This immuneACCESS table, as held by TCRdb, lists in-frame sequences with V and J called but not all clones. Of the missing ones, under half trace to an unresolved V gene in checked studies; the others have no known cause. For this sample there are about 74,000 clones; around nine tenths appear just once. About a tenth of the sample goes to the ten largest clones. The source material was peripheral blood. These receptor sequences come from a human donor in a cohort sampled during active COVID-19.

This clone was found a few times. The chain joins TRBV6-5 to TRBJ2-7; tentatively, D is TRBD2 (6 bases). The germline V gene has CDR1 MNHEY and CDR2 SVGAGI. The CDR3 covers 14 residues. V lost 7 bases, J lost 7 bases, and 20 bases lay in between. CDR3 sequence (DNA): TGTGCCAGCACCAGTTCGGCCGTCGCGGGGGAGCAGTACTTC. It yields the protein CASTSSAVAGEQYF.

This chain connects TRBV5-5 to TRBJ1-2; 7 nucleotides match TRBD1. This CDR3 region has 12 residues. Germline-derived CDR1 and CDR2 are SGHKS and YYEKEE (reference sequence). With 3 bases clipped from V and 6 bases from J, the junction kept 2 bases outside the gene matches. The CDR3 DNA follows: TGTGCCAGCAGCTCAGACAGGGATGGCTACACCTTC. It encodes CASSSDRDGYTF.

The chain has TRBV27 and TRBJ2-1, with 9 positions matching TRBD2. V lost 5 bases, J lost 9 bases, and 14 bases stayed unmatched. Looked up from germline, CDR1 is MNHEY and CDR2 is SMNVEV (reference sequence). This CDR3 contains 16 residues. CDR3 protein: CASSRTSGPRGGEQFF. CDR3 sequence (DNA): TGTGCCAGCAGTCGTACTAGCGGCCCGCGGGGGGGTGAGCAGTTCTTC.

The chain recombines TRBV25-1 with TRBJ2-3; TRBD2 might be the D (5 bases). V lost 1 base and J 5 bases, leaving 7 bases between the germline ends. Per the germline V gene, CDR1 is MGHDK and CDR2 is SYGVNS. This CDR3 has 13 amino acids. CDR3 sequence: CASSELAGDTQYF. CDR3 sequence (DNA): TGTGCCAGCAGTGAATTGGCGGGAGATACGCAGTATTTT.

This clone has only one observation. The rearrangement joins TRBV2 to TRBJ2-2, with 11 bases that match TRBD1. The CDR3 has 14 amino acids. Germline V gives CDR1 SNHLY, CDR2 FYNNEI. V shed 4 bases, J shed 7 bases, and the junction held 2 bases outside the gene matches. CDR3 in amino acids: CASSAGTGGGELFF. DNA of the CDR3: TGTGCCAGCAGTGCCGGGACAGGGGGCGGGGAGCTGTTTTTT.

The chain couples TRBV30 to TRBJ1-3; D is unclear. V gave up 2 bases and J gave up 1 base, with 9 bases separating them. The CDR3 consists of 14 residues. Germline CDR1 and CDR2: GTSNPN and SVGIG (reference sequence). The CDR3, as DNA: TGTGCCTGGAGTTTGGGCCCTTCTGGAAACACCATATATTTT. It encodes CAWSLGPSGNTIYF.

This chain connects TRBV10-1 to TRBJ2-1; TRBD2 matches at 11 bases. V gave up 3 bases and J gave up 0 bases; unmatched junction bases: 10. The CDR3 length is 19 residues. Germline CDR1 reads WNHNN; CDR2 reads SYGVQD (reference sequence). As DNA, the CDR3 is TGCGCCAGCAGTGATGTCGGACTAGCGGGTACAAACTCCTACAATGAGCAGTTCTTC. Its protein product is CASSDVGLAGTNSYNEQFF.

V is TRBV7-9 and J is TRBJ2-6; D might be TRBD1 (6 bases). The CDR3 extends over 17 amino acids. Germline V gene lookup returns CDR1 SEHNR and CDR2 FQNEAQ (reference sequence). V lost 7 bases to trimming and J lost 4 bases, with 20 bases between them. CDR3 bases: TGTGCCAGCACCCGTAAGGGGTCCGGGACAGGGGCCAACGTCCTGACTTTC. Its protein is CASTRKGSGTGANVLTF.

V and J are TRBV19 and TRBJ1-2, with 7 bases fitting TRBD1. The CDR3 has 15 residues. Per germline, CDR1 LNHDA and CDR2 SQIVND (reference sequence). Trimming at V came to 4 bases and at J to 0 bases, leaving 5 bases not matched to a gene. CDR3 protein: CASSTRDSTNYGYTF. CDR3 sequence (DNA): TGTGCCAGTAGTACCCGGGACAGTACTAACTATGGCTACACCTTC.

The J gene is TRBJ2-5, the V gene TRBV27; perhaps TRBD2 as D (5 bases). With 3 bases removed from V and 4 bases from J, the gap between germline ends came to 18 bases. This CDR3 region has 16 residues. CDR1 is MNHEY, CDR2 SMNVEV, per germline (reference sequence). The CDR3 loop is CASSFLQPEAAETQYF. DNA of the CDR3: TGTGCCAGCAGTTTTCTCCAGCCGGAGGCGGCAGAGACCCAGTACTTC.

This clone was detected once. V and J are TRBV6-4 and TRBJ2-1; 7 bases are a match to TRBD1. CDR3 length: 16 amino acids. The V gene's germline CDR1 is MRHNA and CDR2 SNTAGT. J lost 0 bases, V lost 0 bases, and 2 bases had no gene match. The CDR3 spells CASSDSGDSSYNEQFF. For the CDR3, the DNA is TGTGCCAGCAGTGACTCAGGGGACAGCTCCTACAATGAGCAGTTCTTC.

This clone occurred a few times. V and J are TRBV27 and TRBJ1-5; TRBD1 matches 7 bases. J gave up 3 bases and V 5 bases, and 7 bases lay outside the gene matches. The CDR3 is 15 amino acids. Germline lookup yields CDR1 MNHEY and CDR2 SMNVEV (reference sequence). The CDR3 spells CASSPGTALNQPQHF. DNA of the CDR3: TGTGCCAGCAGTCCCGGGACAGCTCTCAATCAGCCCCAGCATTTT.

The chain's CDR3 is CASSGTSGSRFYEQYF. DNA of the CDR3: TGTGCCAGCTCCGGGACTAGCGGGAGTCGGTTTTACGAGCAGTACTTC. This chain links TRBV7-9 with TRBJ2-7; 14 bases are a match to TRBD2. The trim removed 8 bases at V and 4 bases at J, leaving 10 bases unmatched. CDR1 is SEHNR, CDR2 FQNEAQ, per germline (reference sequence). The CDR3 is 16 residues long.

V usage is TRBV14 and J usage is TRBJ2-7; D is unresolved. Germline CDR1 SGHDN, CDR2 FVKESK. Trimming shortened V by 4 bases and J by 2 bases, and 12 bases separated the two germline ends. This CDR3 has 14 amino acids. The CDR3 bases are TGTGCCAGCAGCCCAACCGGGTCAACCTACGAGCAGTACTTC. The encoded protein is CASSPTGSTYEQYF.

The chain is built from TRBV6-2 or TRBV6-3 and TRBJ2-1; 9 bases match TRBD2. This CDR3 has 15 residues. V lost 6 bases, J lost 2 bases, and 5 bases stayed unmatched. CDR1 and CDR2 (germline): MNHEY, SVGEGT. Here the CDR3 DNA reads TGTGCCAGCAGCCCCCTAGCGGGGCCCTACAATGAGCAGTTCTTC. The encoded protein is CASSPLAGPYNEQFF.

This clone came up a few times. V is TRBV4-2 and J is TRBJ1-1; D remains unclear. Deletions cut 2 bases from V and 1 base from J, with 8 bases between. Germline-derived CDR1 and CDR2 are LGHNA and YNFKEQ. The CDR3 has 14 residues. For the CDR3, the DNA is TGTGCCAGCAGCCAACTTGAGGGGAACACTGAAGCTTTCTTT. It translates to CASSQLEGNTEAFF.

V gene TRBV15 combines with J gene TRBJ1-4, with 9 bases matching TRBD1. Trimming cost V 8 bases and J 8 bases; bases outside gene matches: 12. Germline CDR1 LNHNV, CDR2 YYDKDF (reference sequence). The CDR3 is 15 residues long. The CDR3 region is CATADSGQGLEKLFF. The CDR3 DNA is TGTGCCACCGCGGACTCGGGACAGGGATTGGAAAAACTGTTTTTT.

CDR3 sequence reads: CASSLIPPGHTYYEQYF. The CDR3 coding sequence is TGTGCCAGCAGTCTAATCCCCCCGGGACATACGTACTACGAGCAGTACTTC. The chain joins TRBV27 to TRBJ2-7; weak D call: TRBD1 (6 bases). From germline, CDR1 is MNHEY and CDR2 SMNVEV (reference sequence). The CDR3 has 17 amino acids. The germline V and J ends were trimmed by 5 bases and 3 bases, with 23 bases remaining between them.

This clone was counted a single time. The chain recombines TRBV12-5 with TRBJ1-1, with D unclear. Looked up from germline, CDR1 is LGHNT and CDR2 is FRNRAP. CDR3 length: 14 amino acids. Trimming took off 1 base at V and 5 bases at J, with 11 bases between the two ends. The CDR3: CASGLGGYRTEAFF. The CDR3 nucleotides read TGTGCTAGTGGTTTGGGAGGCTATCGGACTGAAGCTTTCTTT.

The chain recombines TRBV28 with TRBJ2-7; a weak D match, TRBD1 (6 bases). The germline CDR1 and CDR2 sequences are MDHEN and SYDVKM. The CDR3 runs 14 residues. V lost 2 bases to trimming and J lost 3 bases, with 11 bases between them. CDR3 in DNA: TGTGCCAGCAGTTTAGATTCAGGGGACTACGAGCAGTACTTC. This encodes CASSLDSGDYEQYF. Variable domain in full (rest from reference TRBV28 and TRBJ2-7): DVKVTQSSRYLVKRTGEKVFLECVQDMDHENMFWYRQDPGLGLRLIYFSYDVKMKEKGDIPEGYSVSREKKERFSLILESASTNQTSMYLCASSLDSGDYEQYFGPGTRLTVT.

The sample holds one count of this clone. This chain joins TRBV30 and TRBJ1-2; tentative D call: TRBD1 (6 bases). The CDR3 runs 13 residues. Trimming left V 0 bases short and J 7 bases short, with 12 bases between. Germline CDR1 GTSNPN, CDR2 SVGIG (reference sequence). The CDR3 protein is CAWSVLQGSGYTF. The CDR3 DNA is TGTGCCTGGAGTGTTCTACAGGGTAGTGGCTACACCTTC.

The chain has TRBV12-3 or TRBV12-4 and TRBJ1-1; 10 nucleotides match TRBD1. The CDR3 loop spans 13 amino acids. The junction had 8 bases not matched to a gene; V was cut back by 11 bases and J by 5 bases. The CDR3 DNA follows: TGTGCCTTGCGGGACAGGGGACGAACTGAAGCTTTCTTT. It translates to CALRDRGRTEAFF.

The genes are TRBV15 and TRBJ1-5; D is perhaps TRBD1 (6 bases). V was clipped by 0 bases and J by 2 bases, with 8 bases between them. From germline, CDR1 is LNHNV and CDR2 YYDKDF (reference sequence). CDR3 length equals 15 residues. The CDR3 nucleotides are TGTGCCACCAGCAGAGACCCAGGGGGCAATCAGCCCCAGCATTTT. Translated: CATSRDPGGNQPQHF.

This sequence joins TRBV19 and TRBJ2-7; 9 bases agree with TRBD2. CDR1 and CDR2 from the germline V gene are LNHDA and SQIVND (reference sequence). The J segment lost 3 bases and the V segment lost 5 bases, leaving 8 bases of the junction unmatched. This CDR3 is built from 15 residues. The CDR3 nucleotides are TGTGCCAGTAGTCCCAGACTAGCGGTTAACTACGAGCAGTACTTC. As protein: CASSPRLAVNYEQYF.

The V call is TRBV19, the J call TRBJ1-5, with 7 bases that match TRBD1. Losses at the gene ends were 6 bases for V and 1 base for J; bases not matched to a gene: 6. CDR1 and CDR2 from the germline V gene are LNHDA and SQIVND (reference sequence). There are 15 residues in the CDR3. The chain's CDR3 is CASSPRQGSNQPQHF. The CDR3 DNA reads as TGTGCCAGTAGCCCGAGACAGGGAAGCAATCAGCCCCAGCATTTT.

The chain joins TRBV6-2 or TRBV6-3 to TRBJ1-1; 10 positions agree with TRBD1. Germline CDR1 is MNHEY and CDR2 is SVGEGT. The CDR3 totals 14 residues. The junction had 3 bases not matched to a gene; V was cut back by 5 bases and J by 3 bases. This CDR3 is CASSRDRGHTEAFF. For the CDR3, the DNA is TGTGCCAGCAGTAGAGACAGGGGGCACACTGAAGCTTTCTTT.